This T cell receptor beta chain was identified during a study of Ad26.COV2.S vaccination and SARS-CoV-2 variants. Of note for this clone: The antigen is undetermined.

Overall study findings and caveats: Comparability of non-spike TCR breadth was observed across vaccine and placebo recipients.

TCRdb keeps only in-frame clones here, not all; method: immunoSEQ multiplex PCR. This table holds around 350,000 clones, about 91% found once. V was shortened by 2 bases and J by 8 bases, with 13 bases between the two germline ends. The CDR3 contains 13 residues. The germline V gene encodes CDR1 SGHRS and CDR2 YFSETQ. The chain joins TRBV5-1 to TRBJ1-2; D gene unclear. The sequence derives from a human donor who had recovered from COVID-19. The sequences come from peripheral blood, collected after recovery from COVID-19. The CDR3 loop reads CASSFGEGGGYTF. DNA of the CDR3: TGCGCCAGCAGCTTCGGGGAAGGTGGGGGCTACACCTTC.